Listed here are 4 T cell receptor beta chains from one sample, sequenced in a study of vaccination effects on CD4 cells after COVID-19. The antigens for these receptors are not known. Antigen-specific CD4+ T cells were first expanded with viral peptide pools by the ViraFEST assay and only then sequenced. Scientists isolated CD4+ T cells after a roughly 10-day culture period ended. By PCR, the person was confirmed to have had SARS-CoV-2 infection between March and December 2020. Produced via immunoSEQ multiplex PCR; TCRdb's table is partial and in-frame only. The repertoire holds 25,000 to 35,000 clones, 72% seen once, with around 30% in the top ten. The sequenced sample was CD4+ T cells from PBMCs cultured with a peptide pool, obtained before COVID-19 vaccination. Receptors were obtained from a human donor who had a prior SARS-CoV-2 infection.

This chain uses TRBV5-1 with TRBJ2-6; D gene unclear. CDR3 size: 14 residues. In germline, CDR1 is SGHRS, CDR2 YFSETQ. V dropped 2 bases and J dropped 2 bases, with 5 bases sitting between them. As DNA, the CDR3 is TGCGCCAGCAGCTTAAACGCTGGGGCCAACGTCCTGACTTTC. Encoded protein: CASSLNAGANVLTF.

The sample holds one count of this clone. The chain carries TRBV10-3 and TRBJ2-5; TRBD2 matches 11 bases. Germline V gives CDR1 ENHRY, CDR2 SYGVKD. The CDR3 extends over 16 amino acids. With 3 bases clipped from V and 1 base from J, the junction kept 4 bases outside the gene matches. The CDR3 sequence is CAISDPTSGTQETQYF. Here the CDR3 DNA reads TGTGCCATCAGTGATCCGACTAGCGGGACCCAAGAGACCCAGTACTTC.

As concerns this clone: A read error may produce the germline difference seen at one junction end. The chain links TRBV2 to TRBJ2-3; 10 bases agree with TRBD1. The CDR3 covers 14 residues. Germline V gives CDR1 SNHLY, CDR2 FYNNEI. The CDR3: CASSGQGGTDTQYF. CDR3 nucleotide sequence: TGTGCCAGCTCCGGACAGGGGGGCACGGATACGCAGTATTTT.

This chain connects TRBV19 to TRBJ1-5; the D gene is possibly TRBD1 (6 bases). From germline, CDR1 is LNHDA and CDR2 SQIVND (reference sequence). CDR3 length: 16 amino acids. V lost 5 bases to trimming and J lost 5 bases, with 19 bases between them. DNA of the CDR3: TGTGCCAGTAGTGCCGCAAAGGGGGTTAGGGATCAGCCCCAGCATTTT. Translated: CASSAAKGVRDQPQHF.